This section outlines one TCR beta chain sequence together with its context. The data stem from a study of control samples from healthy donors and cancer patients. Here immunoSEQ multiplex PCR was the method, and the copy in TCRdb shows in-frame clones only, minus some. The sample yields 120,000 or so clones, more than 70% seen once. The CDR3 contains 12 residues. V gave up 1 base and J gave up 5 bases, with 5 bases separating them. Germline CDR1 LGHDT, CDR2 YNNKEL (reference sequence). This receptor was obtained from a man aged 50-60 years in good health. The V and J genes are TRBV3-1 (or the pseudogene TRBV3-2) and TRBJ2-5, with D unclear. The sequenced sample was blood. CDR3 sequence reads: CASSQGVETQYF. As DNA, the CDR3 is TGTGCCAGCAGCCAAGGGGTGGAGACCCAGTACTTC.